This T cell receptor (beta chain) was recorded in a study of graft-versus-host responses after intestinal transplantation. Across the study: Multivisceral, liver-intestinal, or isolated intestinal transplants were performed in recipients. Every recipient had anti-thymocyte globulin induction and 2 to 4 years of tacrolimus plus steroids. General observations from the study: Allografts from individuals with graft-donor T cell macrochimerism displayed high graft-versus-host to host-versus-graft clonal ratios. Peak GvH clone levels in circulation were associated with early post-transplant HvG declines.

Measured with immunoSEQ multiplex PCR; TCRdb has only the in-frame clones, and not every one. The table has fewer than 55,000 clones, 90% to 95% seen once. Worth noting for this clone: Its target is not known.

Germline CDR1 and CDR2: SGDLS and YYNGEE. This CDR3 has 13 amino acids. The V end lost 0 bases, the J end lost 6 bases, and 6 bases lay between the germline ends. The rearrangement links TRBV9 to TRBJ2-2; D assignment may be TRBD1 or TRBD2 (5 bases each). The receptor's source is a human donor who was the organ donor for an intestinal transplant. Material: unstimulated CD8+ T cells sorted from spleen or lymph node cells, obtained before transplant. CDR3 sequence (DNA): TGTGCCAGCAGCGTAGCGGGGCCCGGGGAGCTGTTTTTT. It translates to CASSVAGPGELFF.